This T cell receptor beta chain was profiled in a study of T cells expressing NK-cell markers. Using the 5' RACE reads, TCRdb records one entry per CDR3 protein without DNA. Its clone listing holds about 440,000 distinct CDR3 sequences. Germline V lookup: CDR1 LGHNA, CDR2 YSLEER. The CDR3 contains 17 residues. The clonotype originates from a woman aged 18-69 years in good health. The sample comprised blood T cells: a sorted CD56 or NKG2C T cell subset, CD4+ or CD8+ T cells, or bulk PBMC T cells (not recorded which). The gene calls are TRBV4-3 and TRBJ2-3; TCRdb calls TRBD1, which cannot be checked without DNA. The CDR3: CASSQEAGSTSTDTQYF.